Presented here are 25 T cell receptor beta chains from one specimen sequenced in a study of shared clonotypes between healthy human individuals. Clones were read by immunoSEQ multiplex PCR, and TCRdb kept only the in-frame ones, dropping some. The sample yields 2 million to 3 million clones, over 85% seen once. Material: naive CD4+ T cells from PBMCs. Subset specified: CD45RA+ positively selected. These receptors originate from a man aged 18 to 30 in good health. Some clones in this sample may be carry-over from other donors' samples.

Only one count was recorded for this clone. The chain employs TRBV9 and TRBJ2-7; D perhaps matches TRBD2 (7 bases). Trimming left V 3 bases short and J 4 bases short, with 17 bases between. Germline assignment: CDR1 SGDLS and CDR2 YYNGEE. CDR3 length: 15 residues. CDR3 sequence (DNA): TGTGCCAGCAGCGCGCGGGCGGGGGCCCCGTACGAGCAGTACTTC. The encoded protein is CASSARAGAPYEQYF.

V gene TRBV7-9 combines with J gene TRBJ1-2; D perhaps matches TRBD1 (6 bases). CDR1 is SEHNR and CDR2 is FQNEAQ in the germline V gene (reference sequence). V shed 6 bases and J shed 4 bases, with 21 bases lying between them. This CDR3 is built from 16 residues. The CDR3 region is CASSTPGGGALYGYTF. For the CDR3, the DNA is TGTGCCAGCAGTACCCCCGGGGGGGGCGCCCTCTATGGCTACACCTTC.

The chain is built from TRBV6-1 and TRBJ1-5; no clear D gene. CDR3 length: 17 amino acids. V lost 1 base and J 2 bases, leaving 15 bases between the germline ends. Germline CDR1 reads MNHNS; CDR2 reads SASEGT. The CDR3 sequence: CASSEGVGEWGNQPQHF. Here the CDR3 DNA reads TGTGCCAGCAGTGAAGGTGTTGGGGAGTGGGGCAATCAGCCCCAGCATTTT.

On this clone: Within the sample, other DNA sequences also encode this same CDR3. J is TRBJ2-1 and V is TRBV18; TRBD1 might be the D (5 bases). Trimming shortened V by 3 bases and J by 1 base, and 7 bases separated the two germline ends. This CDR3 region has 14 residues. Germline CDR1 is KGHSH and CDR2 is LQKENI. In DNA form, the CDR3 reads TGTGCCAGCTCACCGGCAGGGTCCTACAATGAGCAGTTCTTC. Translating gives CASSPAGSYNEQFF.

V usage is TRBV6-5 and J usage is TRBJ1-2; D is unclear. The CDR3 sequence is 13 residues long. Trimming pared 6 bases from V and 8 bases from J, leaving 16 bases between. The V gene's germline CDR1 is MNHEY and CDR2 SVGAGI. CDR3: CASSAQSSGGYTF. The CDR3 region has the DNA TGTGCCAGCAGCGCTCAATCGAGTGGCGGCTACACCTTC.

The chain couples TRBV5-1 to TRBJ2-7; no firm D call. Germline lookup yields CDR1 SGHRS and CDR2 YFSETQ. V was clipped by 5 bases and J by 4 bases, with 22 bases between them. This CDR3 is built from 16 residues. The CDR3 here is CASSSGDPNTGYEQYF. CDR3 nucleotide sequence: TGCGCCAGCAGTTCCGGCGATCCGAATACTGGTTACGAGCAGTACTTC.

CDR3 region: CASSQRRTGDEKLFF. Written as DNA, the CDR3 is TGTGCCAGCAGCCAACGCCGGACAGGGGATGAAAAACTGTTTTTT. This chain joins TRBV14 and TRBJ1-4; 9 nucleotides agree with TRBD1. Germline V gene sequence: CDR1 SGHDN, CDR2 FVKESK. V was pared by 2 bases and J by 6 bases, with 4 bases of the junction left unmatched. This CDR3 has 15 amino acids.

CDR3 bases: TGTGCCAGCAGCTTAATCGGACCGAGGAGCAATGAGCAGTTCTTC. Encoded protein: CASSLIGPRSNEQFF. V and J are TRBV7-9 and TRBJ2-1; no definite D call. Germline lookup yields CDR1 SEHNR and CDR2 FQNEAQ (reference sequence). The V gene lost 2 bases and the J gene lost 6 bases, with 14 bases spanning the gap. This CDR3 comprises 15 residues.

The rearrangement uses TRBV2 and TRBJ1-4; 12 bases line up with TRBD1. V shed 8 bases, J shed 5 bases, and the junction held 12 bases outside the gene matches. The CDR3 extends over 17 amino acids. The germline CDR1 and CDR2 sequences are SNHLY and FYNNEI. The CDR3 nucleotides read TGTGCCAGCCACTCCCGGGACAGGGGGCGCGGGAATGAAAAACTGTTTTTT. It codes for CASHSRDRGRGNEKLFF.

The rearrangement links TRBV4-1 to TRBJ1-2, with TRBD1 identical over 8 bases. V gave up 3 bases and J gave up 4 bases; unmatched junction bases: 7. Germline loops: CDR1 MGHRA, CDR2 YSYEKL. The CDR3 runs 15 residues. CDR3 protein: CASSQTGARVYGYTF. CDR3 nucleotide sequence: TGCGCCAGCAGCCAGACAGGGGCGCGAGTCTATGGCTACACCTTC.

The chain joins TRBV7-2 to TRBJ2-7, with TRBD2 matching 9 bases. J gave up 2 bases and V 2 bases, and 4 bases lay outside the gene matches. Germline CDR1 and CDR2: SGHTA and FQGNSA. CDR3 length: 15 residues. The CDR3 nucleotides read TGTGCCAGCAGCTTACAGGCTAGCGGGGCCTACGAGCAGTACTTC. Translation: CASSLQASGAYEQYF.

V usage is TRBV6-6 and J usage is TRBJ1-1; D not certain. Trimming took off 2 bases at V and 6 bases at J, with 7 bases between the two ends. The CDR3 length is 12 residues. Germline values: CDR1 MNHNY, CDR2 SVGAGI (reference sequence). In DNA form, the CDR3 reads TGTGCCAGCAGTTACAGGGCCTCTGAAGCTTTCTTT. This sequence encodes CASSYRASEAFF.

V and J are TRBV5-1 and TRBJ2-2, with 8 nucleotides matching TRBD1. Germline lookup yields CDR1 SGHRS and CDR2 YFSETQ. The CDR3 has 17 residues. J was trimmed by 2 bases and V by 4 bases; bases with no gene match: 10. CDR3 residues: CASSPRTGNYNTGELFF. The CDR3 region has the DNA TGCGCCAGCAGCCCCCGGACAGGGAATTATAACACCGGGGAGCTGTTTTTT.

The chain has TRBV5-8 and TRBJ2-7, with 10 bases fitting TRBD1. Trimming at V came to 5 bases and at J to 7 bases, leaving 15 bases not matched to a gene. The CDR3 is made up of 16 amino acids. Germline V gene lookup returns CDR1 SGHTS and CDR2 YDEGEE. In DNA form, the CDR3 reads TGTGCCAGCAGACAGGTCGGGACAGGGGCCCCTTGGGAGCAGTACTTC. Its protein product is CASRQVGTGAPWEQYF.

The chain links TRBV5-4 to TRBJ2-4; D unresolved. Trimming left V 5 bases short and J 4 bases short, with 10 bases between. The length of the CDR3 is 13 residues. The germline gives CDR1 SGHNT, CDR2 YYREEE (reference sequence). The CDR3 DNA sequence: TGTGCCAGCAGGGAAGGCCAGAAAAACATTCAGTACTTC. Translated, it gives CASREGQKNIQYF.

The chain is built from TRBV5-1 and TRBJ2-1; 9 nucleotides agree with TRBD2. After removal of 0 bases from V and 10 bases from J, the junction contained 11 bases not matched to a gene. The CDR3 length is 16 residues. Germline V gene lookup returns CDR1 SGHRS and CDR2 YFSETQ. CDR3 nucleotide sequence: TGCGCCAGCAGCTTGGCCGGCGGGACTAGCTGGATAGAGCAGTTCTTC. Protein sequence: CASSLAGGTSWIEQFF.

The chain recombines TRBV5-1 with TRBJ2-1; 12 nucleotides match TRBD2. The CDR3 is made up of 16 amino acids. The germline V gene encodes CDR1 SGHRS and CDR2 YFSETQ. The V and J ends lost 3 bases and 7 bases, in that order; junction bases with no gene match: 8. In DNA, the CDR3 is TGCGCCAGCAGCTCGATGACTAGCGGGAGCTCTAATGAGCAGTTCTTC. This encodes CASSSMTSGSSNEQFF.

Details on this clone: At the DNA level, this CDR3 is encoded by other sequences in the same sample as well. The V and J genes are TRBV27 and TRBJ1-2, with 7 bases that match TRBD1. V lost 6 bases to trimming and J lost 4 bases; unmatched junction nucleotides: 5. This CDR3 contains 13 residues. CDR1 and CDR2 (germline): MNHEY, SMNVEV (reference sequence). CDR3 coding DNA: TGTGCCAGCAGAGTGACAGGGAGCTATGGCTACACCTTC. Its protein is CASRVTGSYGYTF.

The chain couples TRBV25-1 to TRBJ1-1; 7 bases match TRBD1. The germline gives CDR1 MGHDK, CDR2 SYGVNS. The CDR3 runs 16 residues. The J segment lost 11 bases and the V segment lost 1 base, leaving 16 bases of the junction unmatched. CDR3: CASSELGTANEVGAFF. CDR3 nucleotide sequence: TGTGCCAGCAGTGAATTAGGGACAGCGAACGAAGTGGGGGCTTTCTTT.

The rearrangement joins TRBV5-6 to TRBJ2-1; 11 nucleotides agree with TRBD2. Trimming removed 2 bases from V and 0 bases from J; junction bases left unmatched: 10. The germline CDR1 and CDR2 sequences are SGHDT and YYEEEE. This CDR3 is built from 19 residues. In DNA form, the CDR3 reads TGTGCCAGCAGCTTCCCCGGGACTAGCGGTTGGGGCTCCTACAATGAGCAGTTCTTC. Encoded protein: CASSFPGTSGWGSYNEQFF.

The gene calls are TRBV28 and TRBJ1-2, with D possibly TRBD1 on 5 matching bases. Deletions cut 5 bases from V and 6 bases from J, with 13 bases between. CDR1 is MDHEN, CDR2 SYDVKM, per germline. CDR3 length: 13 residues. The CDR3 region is CASSIGTVDGYTF. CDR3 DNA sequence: TGTGCCAGCAGTATCGGGACGGTCGATGGCTACACCTTC.

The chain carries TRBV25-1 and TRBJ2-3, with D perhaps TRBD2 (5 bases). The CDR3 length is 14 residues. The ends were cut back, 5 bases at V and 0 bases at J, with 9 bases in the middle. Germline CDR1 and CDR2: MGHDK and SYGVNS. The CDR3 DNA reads TGTGCCAGCAGTCTGGCGGGTAGCACAGATACGCAGTATTTT. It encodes CASSLAGSTDTQYF.

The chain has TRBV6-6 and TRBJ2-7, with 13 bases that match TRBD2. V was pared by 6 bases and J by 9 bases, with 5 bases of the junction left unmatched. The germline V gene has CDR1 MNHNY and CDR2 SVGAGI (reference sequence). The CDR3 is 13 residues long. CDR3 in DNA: TGTGCCAGCAGGTCGGGACTAGCGGGACCGCAGTACTTC. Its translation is CASRSGLAGPQYF.

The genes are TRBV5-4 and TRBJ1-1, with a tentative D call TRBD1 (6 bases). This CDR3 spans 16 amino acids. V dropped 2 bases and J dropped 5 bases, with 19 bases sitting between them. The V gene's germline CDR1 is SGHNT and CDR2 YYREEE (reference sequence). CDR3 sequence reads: CASSLQDRPQGTEAFF. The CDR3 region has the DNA TGTGCCAGCAGCTTACAAGACCGCCCTCAGGGGACTGAAGCTTTCTTT.

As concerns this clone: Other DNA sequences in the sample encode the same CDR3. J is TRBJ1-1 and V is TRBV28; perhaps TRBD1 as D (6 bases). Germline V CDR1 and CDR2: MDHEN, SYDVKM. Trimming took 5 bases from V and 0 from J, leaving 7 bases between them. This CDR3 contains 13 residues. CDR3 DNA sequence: TGTGCCAGCAGTGGACAGTTGAACACTGAAGCTTTCTTT. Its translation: CASSGQLNTEAFF.